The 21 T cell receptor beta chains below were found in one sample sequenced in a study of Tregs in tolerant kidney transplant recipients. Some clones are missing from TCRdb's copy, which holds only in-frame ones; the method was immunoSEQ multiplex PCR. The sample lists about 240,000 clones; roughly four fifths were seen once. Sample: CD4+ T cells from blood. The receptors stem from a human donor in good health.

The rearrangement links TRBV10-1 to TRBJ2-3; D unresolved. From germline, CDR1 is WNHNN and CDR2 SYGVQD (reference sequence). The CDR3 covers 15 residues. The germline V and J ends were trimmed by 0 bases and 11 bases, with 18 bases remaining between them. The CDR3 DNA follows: TGCGCCAGCAGTGAGTCCGCACTTTCATTCGTAAGGCAGTATTTT. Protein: CASSESALSFVRQYF.

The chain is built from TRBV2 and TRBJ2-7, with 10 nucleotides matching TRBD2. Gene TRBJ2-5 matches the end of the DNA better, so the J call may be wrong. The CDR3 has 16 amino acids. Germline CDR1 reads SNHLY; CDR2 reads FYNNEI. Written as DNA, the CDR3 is TGTGCCAGAGAGGATTCGAGCGGGAGGGCCCCGGAGACCCAGTACTTC. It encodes CAREDSSGRAPETQYF.

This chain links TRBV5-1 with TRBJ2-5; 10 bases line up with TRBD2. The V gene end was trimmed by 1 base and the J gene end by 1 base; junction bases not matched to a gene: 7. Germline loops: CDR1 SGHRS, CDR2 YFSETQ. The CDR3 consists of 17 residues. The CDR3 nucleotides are TGCGCCAGCAGCTTGCGGCTAGCGGGGGACCTCCAAGAGACCCAGTACTTC. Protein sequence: CASSLRLAGDLQETQYF.

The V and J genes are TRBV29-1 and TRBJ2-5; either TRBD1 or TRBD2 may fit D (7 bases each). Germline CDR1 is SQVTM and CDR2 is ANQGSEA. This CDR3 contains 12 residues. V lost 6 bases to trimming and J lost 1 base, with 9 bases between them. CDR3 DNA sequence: TGCAGCGTCAGGGGGGGCCAAGAGACCCAGTACTTC. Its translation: CSVRGGQETQYF. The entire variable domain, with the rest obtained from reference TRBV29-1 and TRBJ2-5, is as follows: SAVISQKPSRDICQRGTSLTIQCQVDSQVTMMFWYRQQPGQSLTLIATANQGSEATYESGFVIDKFPISRPNLTFSTLTVSNMSPEDSSIYLCSVRGGQETQYFGPGTRLLVL.

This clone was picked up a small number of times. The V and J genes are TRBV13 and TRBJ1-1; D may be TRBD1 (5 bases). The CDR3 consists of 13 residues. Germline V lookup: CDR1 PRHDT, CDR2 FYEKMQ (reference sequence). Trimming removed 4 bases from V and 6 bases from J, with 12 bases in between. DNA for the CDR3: TGTGCCAGCAGCTCGACAGCGACTCCTGAAGCTTTCTTT. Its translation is CASSSTATPEAFF.

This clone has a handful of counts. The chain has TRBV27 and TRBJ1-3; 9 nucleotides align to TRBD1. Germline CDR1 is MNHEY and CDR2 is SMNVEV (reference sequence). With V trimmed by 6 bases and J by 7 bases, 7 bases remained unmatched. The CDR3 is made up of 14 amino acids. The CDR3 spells CASRGTGSRNTIYF. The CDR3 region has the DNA TGTGCCAGCAGGGGGACAGGGAGTAGGAACACCATATATTTT.

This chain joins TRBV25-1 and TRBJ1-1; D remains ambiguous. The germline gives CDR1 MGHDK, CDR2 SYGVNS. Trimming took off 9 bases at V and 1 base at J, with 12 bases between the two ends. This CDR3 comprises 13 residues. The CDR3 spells CASRAQRNTEAFF. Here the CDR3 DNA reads TGTGCCAGTAGAGCGCAGAGGAACACTGAAGCTTTCTTT.

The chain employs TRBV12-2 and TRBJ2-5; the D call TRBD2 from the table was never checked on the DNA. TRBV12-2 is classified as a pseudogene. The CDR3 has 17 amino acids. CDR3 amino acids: CASRLLTSGGARETQYF. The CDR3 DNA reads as TGTGCAAGTCGCCTCCTGACTAGCGGGGGGGCCAGGGAGACCCAGTACTTC.

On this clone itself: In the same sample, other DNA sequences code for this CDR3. The DNA of the CDR3 is TGCGCCAGCAGCTTGGGAGACTCACAAGAGACCCAGTACTTC. Translation: CASSLGDSQETQYF. The V call is TRBV5-1, the J call TRBJ2-5; no clear D gene. Trimming stripped 0 bases from V and 2 bases from J, with 8 bases between. The CDR3 has 14 residues. CDR1 is SGHRS, CDR2 YFSETQ, per germline.

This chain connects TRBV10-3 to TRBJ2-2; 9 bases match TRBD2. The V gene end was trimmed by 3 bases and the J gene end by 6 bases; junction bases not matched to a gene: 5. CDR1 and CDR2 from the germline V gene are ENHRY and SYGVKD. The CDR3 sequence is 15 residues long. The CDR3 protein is CAISDGGRAPGELFF. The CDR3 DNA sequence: TGTGCCATCAGTGACGGCGGGAGGGCCCCCGGGGAGCTGTTTTTT.

The chain's CDR3 is CASRPNERAGETQYF. The CDR3 DNA sequence: TGTGCCAGCAGACCCAATGAGCGGGCAGGGGAGACCCAGTACTTC. The rearrangement uses TRBV6-1 and TRBJ2-5, with D perhaps matching TRBD2 (6 bases). This CDR3 spans 15 amino acids. Trimming removed 6 bases from V and 5 bases from J, with 19 bases in between. CDR1 and CDR2 from the germline V gene are MNHNS and SASEGT.

The CDR3 here is CASSLAGSNEKLFF. CDR3 sequence (DNA): TGCGCCAGCAGCTTGGCAGGGTCTAATGAAAAACTGTTTTTT. V usage is TRBV5-1 and J usage is TRBJ1-4; D might be TRBD1 (5 bases). The V and J ends lost 0 bases and 3 bases respectively, with 6 bases between them. CDR1 and CDR2 from the germline V gene are SGHRS and YFSETQ. This CDR3 spans 14 amino acids.

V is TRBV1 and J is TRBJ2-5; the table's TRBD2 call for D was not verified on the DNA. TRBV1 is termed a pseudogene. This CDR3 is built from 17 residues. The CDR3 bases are TGCACCAGCAGCCGATCTGCTAAACTCAACCTATATGAGACCCAGTACTTC. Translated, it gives CTSSRSAKLNLYETQYF.

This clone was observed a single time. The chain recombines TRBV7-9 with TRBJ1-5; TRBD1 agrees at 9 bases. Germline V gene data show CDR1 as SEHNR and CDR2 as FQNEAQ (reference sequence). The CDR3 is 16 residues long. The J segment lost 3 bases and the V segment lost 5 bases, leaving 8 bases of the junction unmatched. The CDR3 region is CASSKGTGMDNQPQHF. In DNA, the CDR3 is TGTGCCAGCAGCAAAGGGACAGGGATGGACAATCAGCCCCAGCATTTT.

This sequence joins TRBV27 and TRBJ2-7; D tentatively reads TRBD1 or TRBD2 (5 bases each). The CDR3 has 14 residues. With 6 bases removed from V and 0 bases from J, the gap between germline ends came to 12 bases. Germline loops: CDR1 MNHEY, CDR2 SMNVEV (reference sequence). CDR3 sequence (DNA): TGTGCCAGCAGCGGGGCACTCAGCTCCTACGAGCAGTACTTC. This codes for CASSGALSSYEQYF.

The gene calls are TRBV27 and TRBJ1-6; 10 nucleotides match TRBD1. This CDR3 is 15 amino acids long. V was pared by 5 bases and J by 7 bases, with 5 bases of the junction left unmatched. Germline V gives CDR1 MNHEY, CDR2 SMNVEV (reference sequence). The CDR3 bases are TGTGCCAGCAGTCGAAGGGACAGGGGAAATTCACCCCTCCACTTT. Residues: CASSRRDRGNSPLHF.

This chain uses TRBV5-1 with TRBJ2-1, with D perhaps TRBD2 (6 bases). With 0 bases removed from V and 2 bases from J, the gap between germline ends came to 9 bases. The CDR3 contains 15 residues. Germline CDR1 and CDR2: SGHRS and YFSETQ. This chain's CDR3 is CASSLVEGAYNEQFF. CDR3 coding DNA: TGCGCCAGCAGCTTGGTGGAGGGCGCCTACAATGAGCAGTTCTTC. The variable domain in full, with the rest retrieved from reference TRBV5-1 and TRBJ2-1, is KAGVTQTPRYLIKTRGQQVTLSCSPISGHRSVSWYQQTPGQGLQFLFEYFSETQRNKGNFPGRFSGRQFSNSRSEMNVSTLELGDSALYLCASSLVEGAYNEQFFGPGTRLTVL.

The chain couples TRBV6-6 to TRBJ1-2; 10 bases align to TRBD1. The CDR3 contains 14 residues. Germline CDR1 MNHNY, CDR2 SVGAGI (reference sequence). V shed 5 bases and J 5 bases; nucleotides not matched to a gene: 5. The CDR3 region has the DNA TGTGCCAGCAGTCATTTGGACAGGGGGTATGGCTACACCTTC. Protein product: CASSHLDRGYGYTF.

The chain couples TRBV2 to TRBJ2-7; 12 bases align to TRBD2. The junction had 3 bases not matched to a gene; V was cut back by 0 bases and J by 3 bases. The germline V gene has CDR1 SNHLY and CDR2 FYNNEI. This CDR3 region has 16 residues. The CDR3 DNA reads TGTGCCAGCAGTGAAGCTTCACTAGCGGGGGGCTACGAGCAGTACTTC. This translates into CASSEASLAGGYEQYF.

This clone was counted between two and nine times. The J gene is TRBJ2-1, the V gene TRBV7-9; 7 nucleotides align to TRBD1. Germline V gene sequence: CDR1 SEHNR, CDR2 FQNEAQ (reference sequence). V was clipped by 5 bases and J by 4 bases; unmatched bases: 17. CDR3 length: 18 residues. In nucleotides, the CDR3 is TGTGCCAGCAGCCCTAACAGGGGAACATCGTTCTTTTACAATGAGCAGTTCTTC. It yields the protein CASSPNRGTSFFYNEQFF.

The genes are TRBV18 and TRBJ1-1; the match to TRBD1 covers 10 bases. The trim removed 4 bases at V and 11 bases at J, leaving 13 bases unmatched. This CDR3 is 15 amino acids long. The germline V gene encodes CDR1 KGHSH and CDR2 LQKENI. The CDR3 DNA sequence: TGTGCCAGCTCACTGGCCGGGACAGGGGCACTTGGGGCTTTCTTT. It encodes CASSLAGTGALGAFF.